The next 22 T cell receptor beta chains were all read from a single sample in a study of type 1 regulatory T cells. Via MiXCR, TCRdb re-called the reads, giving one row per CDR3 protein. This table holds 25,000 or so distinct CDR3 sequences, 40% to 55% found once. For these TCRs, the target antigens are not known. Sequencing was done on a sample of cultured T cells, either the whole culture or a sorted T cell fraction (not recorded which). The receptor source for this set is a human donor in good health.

DNA for the CDR3: TGCAGTGCTACCGTCGGTGGGACGGCCAAAAACATTCAGTACTTC. Translated, it gives CSATVGGTAKNIQYF. This chain joins TRBV20-1 and TRBJ2-4, with D perhaps assigned TRBD1 or TRBD2 (5 bases each). Germline CDR1 DFQATT, CDR2 SNEGSKA (reference sequence). Trimming cost V 4 bases and J 1 base, with 14 bases left between them. This CDR3 spans 15 amino acids.

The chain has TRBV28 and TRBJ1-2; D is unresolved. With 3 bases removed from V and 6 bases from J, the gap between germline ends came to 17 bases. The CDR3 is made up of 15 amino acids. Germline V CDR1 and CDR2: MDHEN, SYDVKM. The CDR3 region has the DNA TGTGCCAGCAGTTTCCCCAAGGGTTTCTCCGATGGCTACACCTTC. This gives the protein CASSFPKGFSDGYTF.

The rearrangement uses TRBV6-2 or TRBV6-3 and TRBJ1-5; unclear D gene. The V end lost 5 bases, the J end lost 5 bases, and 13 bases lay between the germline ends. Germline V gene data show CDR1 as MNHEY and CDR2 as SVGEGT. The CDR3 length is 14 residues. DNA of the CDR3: TGTGCCAGCAGTCCGTACATCCTCGATCAGCCCCAGCATTTT. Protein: CASSPYILDQPQHF.

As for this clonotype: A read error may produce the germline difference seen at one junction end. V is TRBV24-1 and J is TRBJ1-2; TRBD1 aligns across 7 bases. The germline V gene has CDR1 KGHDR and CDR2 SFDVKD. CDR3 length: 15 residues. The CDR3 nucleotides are TGTGCCCCCAGGACGAGGGGGCCTGATAACTATGGCTACACCTTC. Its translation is CAPRTRGPDNYGYTF.

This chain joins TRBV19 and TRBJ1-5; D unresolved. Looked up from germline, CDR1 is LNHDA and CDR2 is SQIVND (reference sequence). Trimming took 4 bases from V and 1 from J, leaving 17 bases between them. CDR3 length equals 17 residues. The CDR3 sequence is CASSTLGGGISNQPQHF. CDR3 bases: TGTGCCAGTAGTACTCTGGGAGGCGGTATAAGCAATCAGCCCCAGCATTTT.

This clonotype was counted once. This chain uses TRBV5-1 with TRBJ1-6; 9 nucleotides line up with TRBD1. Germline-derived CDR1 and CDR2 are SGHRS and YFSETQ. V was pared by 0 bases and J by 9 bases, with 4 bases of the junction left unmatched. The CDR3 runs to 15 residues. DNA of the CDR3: TGCGCCAGCAGCTTGGGGGACAGGGTCAGTTCACCCCTCCACTTT. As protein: CASSLGDRVSSPLHF.

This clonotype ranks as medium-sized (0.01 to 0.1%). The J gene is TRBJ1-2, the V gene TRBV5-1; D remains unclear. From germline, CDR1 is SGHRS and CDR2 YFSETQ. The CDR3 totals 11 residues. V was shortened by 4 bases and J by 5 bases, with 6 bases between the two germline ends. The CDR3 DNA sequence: TGCGCCAGCAGCATAGGGTATGGCTACACCTTC. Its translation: CASSIGYGYTF.

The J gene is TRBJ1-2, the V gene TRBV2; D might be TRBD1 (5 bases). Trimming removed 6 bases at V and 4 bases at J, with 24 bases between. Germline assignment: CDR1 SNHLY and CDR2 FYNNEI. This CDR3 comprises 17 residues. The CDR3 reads CASRNRQSGVAAYGYTF. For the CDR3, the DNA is TGTGCCAGCAGAAATAGACAGTCCGGGGTTGCGGCCTATGGCTACACCTTC. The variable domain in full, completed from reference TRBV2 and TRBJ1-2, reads EPEVTQTPSHQVTQMGQEVILRCVPISNHLYFYWYRQILGQKVEFLVSFYNNEISEKSEIFDDQFSVERPDGSNFTLKIRSTKLEDSAMYFCASRNRQSGVAAYGYTFGSGTRLTVV.

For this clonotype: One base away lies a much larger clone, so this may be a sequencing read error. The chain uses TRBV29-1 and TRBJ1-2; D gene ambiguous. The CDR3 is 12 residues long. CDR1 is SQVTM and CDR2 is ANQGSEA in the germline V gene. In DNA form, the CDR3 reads TGCAGCGTTAAAGAAAGTCTAACCCGAATCCTCTTC. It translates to CSVKESLTRILF.

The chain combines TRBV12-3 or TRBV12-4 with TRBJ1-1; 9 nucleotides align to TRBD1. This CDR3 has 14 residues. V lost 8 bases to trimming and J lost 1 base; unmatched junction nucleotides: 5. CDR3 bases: TGTGCCAGCGATCCGGACAGGGGGAACACTGAAGCTTTCTTT. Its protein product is CASDPDRGNTEAFF.

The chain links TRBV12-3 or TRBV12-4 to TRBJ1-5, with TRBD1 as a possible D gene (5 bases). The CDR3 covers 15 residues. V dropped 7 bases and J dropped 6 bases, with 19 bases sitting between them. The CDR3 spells CASTRDPLQGQPQHF. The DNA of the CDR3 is TGTGCCAGCACTCGGGACCCCCTGCAGGGTCAGCCCCAGCATTTT.

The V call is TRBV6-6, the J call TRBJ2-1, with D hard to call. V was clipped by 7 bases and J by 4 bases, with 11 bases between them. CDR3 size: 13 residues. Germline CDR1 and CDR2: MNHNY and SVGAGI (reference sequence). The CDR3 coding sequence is TGTGCCAGCACCCGGACGGAGTACAATGAGCAGTTCTTC. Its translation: CASTRTEYNEQFF.

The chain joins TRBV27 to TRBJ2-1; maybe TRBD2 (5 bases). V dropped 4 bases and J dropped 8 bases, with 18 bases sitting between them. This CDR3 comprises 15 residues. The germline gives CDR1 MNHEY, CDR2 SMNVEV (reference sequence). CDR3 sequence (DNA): TGTGCCAGCAGTTCCCGGTGGGGAAGTAGCGATGAGCAGTTCTTC. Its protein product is CASSSRWGSSDEQFF.

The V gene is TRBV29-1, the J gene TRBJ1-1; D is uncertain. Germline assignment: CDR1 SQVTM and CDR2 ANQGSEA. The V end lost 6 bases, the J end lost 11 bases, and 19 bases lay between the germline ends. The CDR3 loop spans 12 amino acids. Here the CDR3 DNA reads TGCAGCGTGGGAAGGGAGTATCTAGAGGCTTTCTTT. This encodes CSVGREYLEAFF.

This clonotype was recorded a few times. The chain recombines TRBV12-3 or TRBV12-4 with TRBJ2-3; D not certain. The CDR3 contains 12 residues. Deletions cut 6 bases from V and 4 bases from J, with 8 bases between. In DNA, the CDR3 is TGTGCCAGCAGGTCCCGGGCAGATACGCAGTATTTT. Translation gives CASRSRADTQYF.

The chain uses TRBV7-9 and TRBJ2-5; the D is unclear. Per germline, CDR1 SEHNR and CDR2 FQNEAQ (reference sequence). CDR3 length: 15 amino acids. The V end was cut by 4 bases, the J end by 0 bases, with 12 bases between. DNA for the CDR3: TGTGCCAGCAGCTCCGGGTTGGCCCACCAAGAGACCCAGTACTTC. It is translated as CASSSGLAHQETQYF.

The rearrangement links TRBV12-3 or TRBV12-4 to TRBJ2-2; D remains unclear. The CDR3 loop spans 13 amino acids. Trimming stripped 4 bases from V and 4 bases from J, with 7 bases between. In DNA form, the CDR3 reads TGTGCCAGCAGTTCCTACGGCACCGGGGAGCTGTTTTTT. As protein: CASSSYGTGELFF.

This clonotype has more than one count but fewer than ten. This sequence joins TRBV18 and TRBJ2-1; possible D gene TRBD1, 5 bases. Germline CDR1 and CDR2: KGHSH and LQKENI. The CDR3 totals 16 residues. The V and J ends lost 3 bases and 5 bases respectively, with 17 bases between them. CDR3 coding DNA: TGTGCCAGCTCACCCCAGGCGGCAGGGATGAACAATGAGCAGTTCTTC. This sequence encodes CASSPQAAGMNNEQFF.

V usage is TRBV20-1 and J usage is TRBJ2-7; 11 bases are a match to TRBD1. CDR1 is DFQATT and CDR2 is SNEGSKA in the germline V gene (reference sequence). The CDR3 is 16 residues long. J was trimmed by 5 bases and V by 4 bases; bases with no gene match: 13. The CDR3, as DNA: TGCAGTGCTACGTCTAGGACAGGGGGCGCCGGTGACGAGCAGTACTTC. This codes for CSATSRTGGAGDEQYF.

The CDR3 bases are TGCAGTGCTTCTACTAGTTGGGGGCACTACGAGCAGTACTTC. Translated: CSASTSWGHYEQYF. The gene calls are TRBV20-1 and TRBJ2-7; D perhaps matches TRBD1 (6 bases). The germline CDR1 and CDR2 sequences are DFQATT and SNEGSKA (reference sequence). This CDR3 has 14 residues. Deletions cut 5 bases from V and 3 bases from J, with 17 bases between.

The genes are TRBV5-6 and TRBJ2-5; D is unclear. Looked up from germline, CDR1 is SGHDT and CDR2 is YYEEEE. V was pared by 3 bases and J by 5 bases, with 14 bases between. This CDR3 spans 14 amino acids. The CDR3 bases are TGTGCCAGCAGCTGGGTCTCACGGCCGGAGACCCAGTACTTC. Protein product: CASSWVSRPETQYF.

CDR3 sequence: CASSYTGQGVPTEAFF. CDR3 in DNA: TGTGCCAGCAGTTACACGGGACAGGGGGTGCCTACTGAAGCTTTCTTT. V gene TRBV6-6 combines with J gene TRBJ1-1, with TRBD1 matching over 11 bases. CDR3 length equals 16 residues. Trimming at V came to 2 bases and at J to 5 bases, leaving 7 bases not matched to a gene. Germline values: CDR1 MNHNY, CDR2 SVGAGI (reference sequence).